The 18 T cell receptor beta chains below were found in one sample sequenced in a study of CD8 T cells in ankylosing spondylitis. A single record per CDR3 protein comes from TCRdb applying MiXCR to the 5' RACE reads. The sample includes some 220,000 distinct CDR3 sequences, approximately 10% of them seen just once. The source material was blood, either unsorted or a sorted T cell fraction (not recorded which). All receptors derive from a male donor with ankylosing spondylitis or in good health (not recorded which).

Turning to this clonotype: The junction departs from the called germline gene at one end, perhaps through a read error. The V and J genes are TRBV27 and TRBJ2-7; 8 nucleotides align to TRBD1. Germline-derived CDR1 and CDR2 are MNHEY and SMNVEV (reference sequence). The CDR3 covers 15 residues. CDR3 in DNA: TGTGGCAGCAGTTTGAGGGGACAGGTCTCCTACGAGCAGTACTTC. Translating gives CGSSLRGQVSYEQYF.

There are many counts of this clonotype. This chain joins TRBV7-2 and TRBJ2-2, with 9 bases aligning to TRBD2. V gave up 2 bases and J gave up 5 bases; unmatched junction bases: 3. This CDR3 has 15 residues. The germline CDR1 and CDR2 sequences are SGHTA and FQGNSA. In DNA, the CDR3 is TGTGCCAGCAGCTTATTGACTAGCGGAACCGGGGAGCTGTTTTTT. It codes for CASSLLTSGTGELFF.

Concerning this clonotype itself: A much more abundant neighbour one base away suggests this may be a read error. The V call is TRBV6-1, the J call TRBJ2-7; the D gene is possibly TRBD2 (6 bases). Looked up from germline, CDR1 is MNHNS and CDR2 is SASEGT. The CDR3 has 14 residues. CDR3 sequence (DNA): TGTGCCAGTAGACTAGGACGGATTACCTACGAGAAGTACTTC. Its translation is CASRLGRITYEKYF.

Worth noting for this clonotype: A much larger clone lies a single base off, so this may be a read error. The genes are TRBV9 and TRBJ2-7; D ambiguous. This CDR3 has 15 residues. V was pared by 1 base and J by 0 bases, with 11 bases between. Germline values: CDR1 SGDLS, CDR2 YYNGEE. In DNA, the CDR3 is TGTGCCAGCAGCGTAAGTCTACAGTCCTCCTACGAGCAGTACTTC. Residues: CASSVSLQSSYEQYF.

There are many counts of this clonotype. The chain uses TRBV3-1 and TRBJ2-1, with a tentative D call TRBD1 (5 bases). V dropped 0 bases and J dropped 7 bases, with 10 bases sitting between them. The germline CDR1 and CDR2 sequences are LGHDT and YNNKEL (reference sequence). This CDR3 region has 14 residues. CDR3 protein: CASSQEGQHNEQFF. In DNA form, the CDR3 reads TGTGCCAGCAGCCAAGAGGGGCAACATAATGAGCAGTTCTTC.

At least ten counts were recorded for this clonotype. The chain uses TRBV7-2 and TRBJ2-3; D remains ambiguous. Per germline, CDR1 SGHTA and CDR2 FQGNSA. This CDR3 comprises 16 residues. Trimming cost V 2 bases and J 4 bases, with 16 bases left between them. CDR3 DNA: TGTGCCAGCAGCTTAAGGGCTTCTCTTTGGGCAGATACGCAGTATTTT. As protein: CASSLRASLWADTQYF. Looking up the rest from reference TRBV7-2 and TRBJ2-3 gives the full variable domain: GAGVSQSPSNKVTEKGKDVELRCDPISGHTALYWYRQSLGQGLEFLIYFQGNSAPDKSGLPSDRFSAERTGGSVSTLTIQRTQQEDSAVYLCASSLRASLWADTQYFGPGTRLTVL.

This clonotype was counted a few times. The rearrangement joins TRBV7-9 to TRBJ2-2, with D possibly matching TRBD2 (5 bases). This CDR3 comprises 16 residues. Per the germline V gene, CDR1 is SEHNR and CDR2 is FQNEAQ (reference sequence). Trimming stripped 2 bases from V and 4 bases from J, with 14 bases between. CDR3 sequence reads: CASSLSVRRGTGELFF. CDR3 in DNA: TGTGCCAGCAGCTTAAGTGTTCGACGGGGCACCGGGGAGCTGTTTTTT.

This clonotype was detected many times. The rearrangement joins TRBV10-3 to TRBJ2-1, with 10 bases that match TRBD2. Germline V gene sequence: CDR1 ENHRY, CDR2 SYGVKD. The junction had 2 bases not matched to a gene; V was cut back by 2 bases and J by 4 bases. CDR3 size: 15 residues. The CDR3 reads CAISEIAGGYNEQFF. The CDR3, as DNA: TGTGCCATCAGTGAGATAGCGGGGGGTTACAATGAGCAGTTCTTC.

In this sample, this clonotype turned up a few times. One base away lies a much larger clone, so this may be a sequencing read error. The chain recombines TRBV20-1 with TRBJ2-1, with TRBD2 identical over 16 bases. CDR1 is DFQATT and CDR2 is SNEGSKA in the germline V gene (reference sequence). There are 19 residues in the CDR3. Trimming cost V 2 bases and J 9 bases; bases outside gene matches: 16. DNA of the CDR3: TGCAGTGCTAGACCACCCCCGGGACTAGCGGGAGGGCCGTCAGGTGAGCAGTTCTTC. Protein product: CSARPPPGLAGGPSGEQFF.

There are many counts of this clonotype. The rearrangement uses TRBV4-2 and TRBJ1-1; D is undetermined. Germline V lookup: CDR1 LGHNA, CDR2 YNFKEQ. V lost 4 bases and J 1 base, leaving 13 bases between the germline ends. The CDR3 contains 15 residues. In DNA form, the CDR3 reads TGTGCCAGCAGCCGCCGGAGCGGGCAGAACACTGAAGCTTTCTTT. This encodes CASSRRSGQNTEAFF.

Ten or more counts support this clonotype. The chain has TRBV21-1 and TRBJ1-1; the D segment call TRBD1 is taken from the table without a DNA check. TRBV21-1 is tagged as a pseudogene. The length of the CDR3 is 15 residues. This chain's CDR3 is CASSSLTWASTEAFF. CDR3 bases: TGTGCCAGCAGCTCCCTGACGTGGGCGAGCACTGAAGCTTTCTTT.

This clonotype was recorded many times. The chain employs TRBV12-3 or TRBV12-4 and TRBJ2-1; 12 bases agree with TRBD2. V was pared by 6 bases and J by 4 bases, with 4 bases of the junction left unmatched. The CDR3 sequence is 15 residues long. Here the CDR3 reads CASRAGTSGYNEQFF. CDR3 coding DNA: TGTGCCAGCAGAGCCGGGACTAGCGGGTACAATGAGCAGTTCTTC.

This clonotype has ten or more counts. The DNA of the CDR3 is TGTGCCAGCAGTCCGCAGGGAAACACCATATATTTT. Its translation: CASSPQGNTIYF. The rearrangement uses TRBV12-3 or TRBV12-4 and TRBJ1-3; no clear D gene. There are 12 residues in the CDR3. Trimming took off 5 bases at V and 4 bases at J, with 6 bases between the two ends.

There are many counts of this clonotype. The rearrangement links TRBV2 to TRBJ2-2; TRBD2 agrees at 7 bases. Germline V gene data show CDR1 as SNHLY and CDR2 as FYNNEI. The CDR3 extends over 15 amino acids. V trimming: 2 bases; J trimming: 1 base; junction bases outside the gene matches: 1. This CDR3 is CASSESSGNTGELFF. CDR3 DNA sequence: TGTGCCAGCAGTGAATCTAGCGGGAACACCGGGGAGCTGTTTTTT.

There are many counts of this clonotype. The chain recombines TRBV5-1 with TRBJ2-5; TRBD2 aligns across 7 bases. CDR1 is SGHRS and CDR2 is YFSETQ in the germline V gene. V lost 4 bases and J lost 1; bases outside the gene matches: 1. The CDR3 extends over 13 amino acids. The CDR3: CASSPGGQETQYF. CDR3 nucleotides: TGCGCCAGCAGCCCGGGGGGCCAAGAGACCCAGTACTTC.

This clonotype showed up many times. V and J are TRBV5-5 and TRBJ1-4; possibly TRBD1 for D (5 bases). Germline loops: CDR1 SGHKS, CDR2 YYEKEE (reference sequence). V lost 1 base and J 3 bases, leaving 7 bases between the germline ends. The CDR3 covers 14 residues. In nucleotides, the CDR3 is TGTGCCAGCAGCTTGCGGGGGGCTAATGAAAAACTGTTTTTT. Translation: CASSLRGANEKLFF.

This clonotype was observed at least ten times. CDR3 residues: CASSESASWDEQFF. The CDR3, as DNA: TGCGCCAGCAGTGAGTCCGCGAGCTGGGATGAGCAGTTCTTC. The V call is TRBV10-1, the J call TRBJ2-1; no firm D call. V lost 0 bases and J 8 bases, leaving 11 bases between the germline ends. CDR3 size: 14 residues. The germline V gene has CDR1 WNHNN and CDR2 SYGVQD (reference sequence).

This clonotype was counted ten times or more. The chain joins TRBV20-1 to TRBJ1-1; D is unresolved. This CDR3 spans 12 amino acids. Trimming took off 3 bases at V and 6 bases at J, with 11 bases between the two ends. Germline CDR1 reads DFQATT; CDR2 reads SNEGSKA (reference sequence). CDR3 bases: TGCAGTGCTAGGTTGGCGCTGTCTGAAGCTTTCTTT. Translation: CSARLALSEAFF.